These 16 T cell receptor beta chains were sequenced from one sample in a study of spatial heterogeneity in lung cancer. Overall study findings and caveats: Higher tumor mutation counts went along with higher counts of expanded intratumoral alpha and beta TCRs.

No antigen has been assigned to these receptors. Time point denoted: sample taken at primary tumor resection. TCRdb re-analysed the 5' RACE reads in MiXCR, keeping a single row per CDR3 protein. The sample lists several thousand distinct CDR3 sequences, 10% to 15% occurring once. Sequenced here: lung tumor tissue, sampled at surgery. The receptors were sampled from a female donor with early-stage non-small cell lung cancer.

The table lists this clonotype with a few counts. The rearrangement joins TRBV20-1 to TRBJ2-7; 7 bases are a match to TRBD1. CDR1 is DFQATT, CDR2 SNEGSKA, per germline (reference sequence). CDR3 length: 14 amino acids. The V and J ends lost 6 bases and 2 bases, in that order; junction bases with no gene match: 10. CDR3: CSAGEPGQTYEQYF. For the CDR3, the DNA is TGCAGTGCCGGAGAACCGGGACAGACCTACGAGCAGTACTTC.

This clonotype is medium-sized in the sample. The CDR3 reads CASSLVAGWGAQETQYF. The CDR3 bases are TGTGCCAGCAGCTTAGTCGCTGGGTGGGGGGCCCAAGAGACCCAGTACTTC. This chain connects TRBV7-2 to TRBJ2-5, with D possibly being TRBD1 or TRBD2 (6 bases each). The germline V gene has CDR1 SGHTA and CDR2 FQGNSA. V lost 1 base and J 1 base, leaving 16 bases between the germline ends. CDR3 length: 17 residues.

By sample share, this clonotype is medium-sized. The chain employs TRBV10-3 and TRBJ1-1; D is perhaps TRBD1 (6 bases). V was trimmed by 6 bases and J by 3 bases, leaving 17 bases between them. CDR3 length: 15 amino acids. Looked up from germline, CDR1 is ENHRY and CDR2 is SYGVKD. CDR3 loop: CAIRINNRADTEAFF. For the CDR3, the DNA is TGTGCCATCAGAATAAATAACAGGGCGGACACTGAAGCTTTCTTT.

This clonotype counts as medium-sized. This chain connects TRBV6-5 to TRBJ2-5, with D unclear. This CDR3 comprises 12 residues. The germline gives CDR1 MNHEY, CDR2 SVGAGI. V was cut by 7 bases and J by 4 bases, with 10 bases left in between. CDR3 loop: CASNARGETQYF. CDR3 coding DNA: TGTGCCAGCAACGCCAGAGGAGAGACCCAGTACTTC.

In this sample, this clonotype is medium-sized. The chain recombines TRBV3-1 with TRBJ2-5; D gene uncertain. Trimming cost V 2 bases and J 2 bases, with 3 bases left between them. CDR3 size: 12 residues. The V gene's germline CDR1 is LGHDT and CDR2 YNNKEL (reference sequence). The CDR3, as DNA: TGTGCCAGCAGCCAAACTCAAGAGACCCAGTACTTC. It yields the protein CASSQTQETQYF.

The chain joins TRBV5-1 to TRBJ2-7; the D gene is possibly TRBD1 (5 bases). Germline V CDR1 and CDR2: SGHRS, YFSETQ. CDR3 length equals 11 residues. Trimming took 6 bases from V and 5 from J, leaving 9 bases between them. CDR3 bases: TGCGCCAGCAACTCAGGGAACGAGCAGTACTTC. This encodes CASNSGNEQYF. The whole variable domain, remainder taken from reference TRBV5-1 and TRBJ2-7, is KAGVTQTPRYLIKTRGQQVTLSCSPISGHRSVSWYQQTPGQGLQFLFEYFSETQRNKGNFPGRFSGRQFSNSRSEMNVSTLELGDSALYLCASNSGNEQYFGPGTRLTVT.

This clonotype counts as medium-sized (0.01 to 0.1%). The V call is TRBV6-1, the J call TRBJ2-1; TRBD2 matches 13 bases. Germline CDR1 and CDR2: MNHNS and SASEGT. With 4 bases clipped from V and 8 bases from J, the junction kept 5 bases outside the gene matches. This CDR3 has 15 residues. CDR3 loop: CASSARTSGSDEQFF. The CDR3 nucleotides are TGTGCCAGCAGTGCGCGGACTAGCGGGAGCGATGAGCAGTTCTTC.

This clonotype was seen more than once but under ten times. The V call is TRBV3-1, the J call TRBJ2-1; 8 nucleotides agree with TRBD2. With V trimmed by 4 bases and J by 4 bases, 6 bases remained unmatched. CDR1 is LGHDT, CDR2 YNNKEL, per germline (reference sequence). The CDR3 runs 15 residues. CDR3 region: CASSRTSGEYNEQFF. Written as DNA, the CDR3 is TGTGCCAGCAGCCGAACTAGCGGAGAGTACAATGAGCAGTTCTTC.

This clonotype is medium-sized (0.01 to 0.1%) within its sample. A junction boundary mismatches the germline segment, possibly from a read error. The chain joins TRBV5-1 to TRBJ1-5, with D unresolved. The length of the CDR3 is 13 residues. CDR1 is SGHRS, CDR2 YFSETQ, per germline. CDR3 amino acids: CASSLEANRPQHF. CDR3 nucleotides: TGCGCCAGCAGCTTGGAGGCGAATCGGCCCCAGCATTTT.

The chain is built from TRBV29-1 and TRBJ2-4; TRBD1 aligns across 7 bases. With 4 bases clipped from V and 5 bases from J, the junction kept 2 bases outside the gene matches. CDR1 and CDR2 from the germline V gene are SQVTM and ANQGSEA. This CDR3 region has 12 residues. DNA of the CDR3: TGCAGCGTTGGACAGGGCGAAAACATTCAGTACTTC. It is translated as CSVGQGENIQYF.

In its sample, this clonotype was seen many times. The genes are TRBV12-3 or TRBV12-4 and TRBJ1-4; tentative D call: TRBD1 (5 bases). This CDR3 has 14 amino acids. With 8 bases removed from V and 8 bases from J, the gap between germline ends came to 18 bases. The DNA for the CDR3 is TGTGCCAGCGGGTTACACCAAGGGGAGGAAAAACTGTTTTTT. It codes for CASGLHQGEEKLFF.

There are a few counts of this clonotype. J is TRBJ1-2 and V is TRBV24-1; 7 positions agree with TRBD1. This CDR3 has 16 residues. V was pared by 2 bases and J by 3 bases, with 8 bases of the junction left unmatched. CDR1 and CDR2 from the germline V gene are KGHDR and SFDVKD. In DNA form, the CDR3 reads TGTGCCACCAGTGATTCCAGACAGGGACGAGACTATGGCTACACCTTC. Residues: CATSDSRQGRDYGYTF.

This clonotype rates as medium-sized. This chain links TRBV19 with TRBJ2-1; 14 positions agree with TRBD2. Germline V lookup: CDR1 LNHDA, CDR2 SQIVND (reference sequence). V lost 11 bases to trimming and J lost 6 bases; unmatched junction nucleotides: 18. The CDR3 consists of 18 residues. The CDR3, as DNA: TGTGCCTCGTCTTCCGGGACTAGCGGGGGAACCCTCTCCAATGAGCAGTTCTTC. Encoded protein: CASSSGTSGGTLSNEQFF.

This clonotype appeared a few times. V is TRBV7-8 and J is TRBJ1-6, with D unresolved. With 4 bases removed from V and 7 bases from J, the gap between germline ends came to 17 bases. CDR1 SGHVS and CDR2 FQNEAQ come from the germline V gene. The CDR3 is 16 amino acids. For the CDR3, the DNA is TGTGCCAGCAGCTCCGAGGTCCGTTTGAAGAATTCACCCCTCCACTTT. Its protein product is CASSSEVRLKNSPLHF.

CDR3 in DNA: TGTGCCAACACCCCTAACGAGCAGTTCTTC. Protein: CANTPNEQFF. The chain combines TRBV12-3 or TRBV12-4 with TRBJ2-1; D is unresolved. V dropped 10 bases and J dropped 10 bases, with 11 bases sitting between them. CDR3 length: 10 amino acids.

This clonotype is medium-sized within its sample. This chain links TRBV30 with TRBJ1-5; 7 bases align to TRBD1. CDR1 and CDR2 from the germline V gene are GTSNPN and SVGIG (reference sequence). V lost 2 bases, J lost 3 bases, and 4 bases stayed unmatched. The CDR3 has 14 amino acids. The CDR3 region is CAWSNRGFNQPQHF. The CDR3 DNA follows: TGTGCCTGGAGTAACAGGGGATTCAATCAGCCCCAGCATTTT. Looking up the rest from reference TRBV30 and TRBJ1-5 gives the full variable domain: SQTIHQWPATLVQPVGSPLSLECTVEGTSNPNLYWYRQAAGRGLQLLFYSVGIGQISSEVPQNLSASRPQDRQFILSSKKLLLSDSGFYLCAWSNRGFNQPQHFGDGTRLSIL.